The next 14 T cell receptor beta chains were all read from a single sample in a study of cytomegalovirus exposure and HLA in healthy donors. The PCR ran on 60 Vbeta and 13 Jbeta primers. Clones were sequenced by immunoSEQ multiplex PCR, and TCRdb holds only the in-frame ones, with some missing. The sample shows some 170,000 clones, roughly 85% of them seen only once. The sequenced material came from PBMCs. The receptors here all came from a middle-aged man in good health and CMV-seronegative.

The V gene is TRBV28, the J gene TRBJ2-7; 10 nucleotides match TRBD2. Germline values: CDR1 MDHEN, CDR2 SYDVKM. This CDR3 comprises 13 residues. V shed 5 bases, J shed 3 bases, and the junction held 1 base outside the gene matches. Here the CDR3 DNA reads TGTGCCAGCAGTCGGACTAGCGGCTACGAGCAGTACTTC. It is translated as CASSRTSGYEQYF. Together with reference TRBV28 and TRBJ2-7, the CDR3 gives the full variable domain: DVKVTQSSRYLVKRTGEKVFLECVQDMDHENMFWYRQDPGLGLRLIYFSYDVKMKEKGDIPEGYSVSREKKERFSLILESASTNQTSMYLCASSRTSGYEQYFGPGTRLTVT.

As to this clone: An end of the junction does not agree with germline; a read error may underlie this. The rearrangement links TRBV6-1 to TRBJ2-4; TRBD1 aligns across 8 bases. The CDR3 extends over 15 amino acids. From germline, CDR1 is MNHNS and CDR2 SASEGT. CDR3 sequence: CASSRAGGGSNSQYF. CDR3 DNA: TGTGCCAGCAGTAGAGCAGGGGGCGGATCGAACAGTCAGTACTTC.

V gene TRBV5-1 combines with J gene TRBJ2-3, with unresolved D. CDR1 and CDR2 from the germline V gene are SGHRS and YFSETQ. The V end lost 0 bases, the J end lost 2 bases, and 13 bases lay between the germline ends. This CDR3 has 16 residues. In DNA, the CDR3 is TGCGCCAGCAGCTTGGAAATTGTCAGATTCACAGATACGCAGTATTTT. Translation gives CASSLEIVRFTDTQYF.

The CDR3 DNA sequence: TGTGCCAGCAGAGACAGCCCTACGAACACCGGGGAGCTGTTTTTT. It is translated as CASRDSPTNTGELFF. V gene TRBV6-4 combines with J gene TRBJ2-2; TRBD1 is a possible D gene (5 bases). Germline CDR1 reads MRHNA; CDR2 reads SNTAGT. The length of the CDR3 is 15 residues. The ends were cut back, 6 bases at V and 0 bases at J, with 11 bases in the middle.

This clone was detected once. V is TRBV5-6 and J is TRBJ2-3, with 9 nucleotides matching TRBD2. The ends lost 3 bases at V and 2 bases at J; junction bases unmatched: 13. The germline V gene has CDR1 SGHDT and CDR2 YYEEEE. The CDR3 covers 18 residues. The CDR3 DNA is TGTGCCAGCAGCTCCCTACATCTAGCGGGGAGACTCACAGATACGCAGTATTTT. Residues: CASSSLHLAGRLTDTQYF.

The chain recombines TRBV5-4 with TRBJ2-7; 8 bases line up with TRBD2. The germline V gene encodes CDR1 SGHNT and CDR2 YYREEE (reference sequence). CDR3 size: 15 residues. The V segment lost 3 bases and the J segment 1 base; nucleotides outside the gene matches: 6. The CDR3 reads CASSYPAGESYEQYF. The CDR3, as DNA: TGTGCCAGCAGCTATCCAGCGGGAGAGTCCTACGAGCAGTACTTC.

CDR3 nucleotides: TGTGCCAGCAGCTATAGCGGGAGCCACGGTGAGCAGTTCTTC. It is translated as CASSYSGSHGEQFF. The chain couples TRBV5-4 to TRBJ2-1; TRBD2 matches 9 bases. Germline V gene sequence: CDR1 SGHNT, CDR2 YYREEE (reference sequence). Germline trimming cut 3 bases from V and 9 bases from J; bases unmatched to any gene: 7. The CDR3 totals 14 residues.

About this clone: One junction end disagrees with the germline gene, perhaps due to a read error. The chain combines TRBV7-7 with TRBJ2-7; 11 nucleotides agree with TRBD1. There are 13 residues in the CDR3. The germline V gene encodes CDR1 SSHAT and CDR2 FNYEAQ (reference sequence). The CDR3 nucleotides are TGTGCTAGCAGCTACGGGACAGGGGGCGAGCAGTACTTC. Protein: CASSYGTGGEQYF.

The chain uses TRBV6-5 and TRBJ2-1; D may be TRBD1 (6 bases). The germline V and J ends were trimmed by 6 bases and 5 bases, with 17 bases remaining between them. The CDR3 extends over 15 amino acids. Germline CDR1 reads MNHEY; CDR2 reads SVGAGI. CDR3 bases: TGTGCCAGCAGCCGCGGACAGCTGATCAACAATGAGCAGTTCTTC. Its protein is CASSRGQLINNEQFF.

The chain uses TRBV2 and TRBJ2-7; maybe TRBD2 (6 bases). V lost 6 bases, J lost 2 bases, and 20 bases lay in between. Germline CDR1 reads SNHLY; CDR2 reads FYNNEI. The CDR3 has 16 amino acids. The CDR3 sequence: CASRDWASGLPYEQYF. The CDR3 nucleotides read TGTGCCAGCAGGGACTGGGCCTCGGGACTCCCCTACGAGCAGTACTTC.

V usage is TRBV5-6 and J usage is TRBJ1-4; D gene uncertain. V shed 0 bases and J shed 8 bases, with 14 bases lying between them. Germline V lookup: CDR1 SGHDT, CDR2 YYEEEE. This CDR3 has 15 amino acids. The CDR3 nucleotides read TGTGCCAGCAGCTTGGCCGGGAGGTTTCGGGAAAAACTGTTTTTT. Translating it yields CASSLAGRFREKLFF.

The chain links TRBV28 to TRBJ1-4; perhaps TRBD1 as D (6 bases). This CDR3 comprises 15 residues. The germline V and J ends were trimmed by 4 bases and 8 bases, with 17 bases remaining between them. Per germline, CDR1 MDHEN and CDR2 SYDVKM. CDR3 coding DNA: TGTGCCAGCAGTTCCTCCTGGGGGGGGCAGGAAAAACTGTTTTTT. This codes for CASSSSWGGQEKLFF.

V gene TRBV7-9 combines with J gene TRBJ1-2; perhaps TRBD1 as D (6 bases). Per the germline V gene, CDR1 is SEHNR and CDR2 is FQNEAQ (reference sequence). V lost 5 bases and J lost 8, with 18 bases in between. The CDR3 covers 14 residues. The CDR3 loop reads CASSPPGGLGGYTF. The CDR3 coding sequence is TGTGCCAGCAGCCCCCCGGGGGGGCTAGGAGGCTACACCTTC.

The chain carries TRBV28 and TRBJ2-7; 11 nucleotides agree with TRBD1. The V gene end was trimmed by 4 bases and the J gene end by 6 bases; junction bases not matched to a gene: 14. CDR3 length equals 17 residues. Germline V gives CDR1 MDHEN, CDR2 SYDVKM. The CDR3 nucleotides read TGTGCCAGCAGTTCTTTTATTCTCCGGGACAGGGGGATCGAGCAGTACTTC. It is translated as CASSSFILRDRGIEQYF. Filled out from reference TRBV28 and TRBJ2-7, the complete variable domain reads DVKVTQSSRYLVKRTGEKVFLECVQDMDHENMFWYRQDPGLGLRLIYFSYDVKMKEKGDIPEGYSVSREKKERFSLILESASTNQTSMYLCASSSFILRDRGIEQYFGPGTRLTVT.